The source of this T cell receptor beta chain is a study of CD8 T cells in Susac syndrome (dated by TCRdb to between 2018 and 2020). General notes on the study: Repertoire sequencing was used to test whether CD8+ T cell activation and differentiation in Susac syndrome was antigen driven. The clonality of the CD8+ T cell repertoire was compared across over 9 healthy donors, around 14 Susac syndrome patients and under 18 multiple sclerosis patients.

RNA was extracted using the RNeasy kit, and about 0.45 to 1 ug of the RNA was reverse transcribed with random hexamers. TCR beta CDR3 regions were amplified with the immunoSEQ multiplex PCR assay covering 54 Vbeta and 13 Jbeta segments. Bias from PCR amplification was corrected by using a synthetic template baseline for primer optimization and for computational correction. Regarding the original processing steps: Reads were assigned to V, D and J genes according to IMGT and analyzed in immunoSEQ Analyzer, with only productive sequences retained. Clonality was calculated as one minus the Shannon entropy normalized by log2 of the number of productive unique sequences. For each patient and control, public and private clones were evaluated within the 100 most prevalent clones. Clones were defined as Susac-specific when absent from the healthy and MS cohorts, from over 950 published viral clones and from other ImmuneACCESS disease sequences. TCRdb reprocessed the public reads (quality trimming at Q25 with fastp, clone calling with MiXCR) and kept in-frame beta chains. Every distinct CDR3 protein forms one entry, paired with its most common genes and DNA. These V and J calls are TCRdb output, not the study's own analysis. Present in this sample are hundreds of thousands of distinct CDR3 sequences, approximately 85% of which were seen just once. The top ten clones comprise over 0.09% of the sample.

Peripheral blood CD8+ and CD4+ T cells from healthy donors, Susac syndrome patients and multiple sclerosis patients were profiled using high-throughput TCR beta sequencing. The multiple sclerosis controls were treatment-naive patients whose relapsing-remitting disease, either stable or active, fulfilled the revised McDonald criteria. CD8+ TEMRA cells were enriched by FACS, while bulk CD8+ and CD4+ T cells were purified by magnetic negative isolation. Blood was collected in EDTA tubes and processed within 24 hours, with PBMCs isolated through density gradient centrifugation. PBMCs intended for TCR sequencing were frozen in liquid nitrogen and were later thawed in a 37 degrees C water bath. A purity of at least 90% was achieved for sorted or isolated CD4+, CD8+ and CD8+ TEMRA cells. Trimming accounts for 6 bases at V and 1 base at J, while the number of junction bases matched to no gene is 5. The germline V gene provides CDR1 MNHEY and CDR2 SVGAGI. Inclusive of the bounding cysteine and phenylalanine, the CDR3 is 15 residues long. Only CDR3 DNA is held: 45 bases, read in frame from base 1.

Results the study describes overall, beyond this receptor: The TCR sequencing and HLA analysis was acknowledged to have included a relatively small number of individuals.

This clonotype appeared once. What antigen it recognizes has not been identified. Base qualities are not at hand, and no much larger clone is one base apart. Support from one read is weak. What was sequenced was CD8+ T cells from PBMCs. The TCR sequence derives from a human donor with multiple sclerosis. The chain was built from TRBV6-5 and TRBJ2-2; 7 bases in between match TRBD1. CDR3 loop: CASRHRDRNTGELFF. The DNA reads as follows: TGTGCCAGCAGACACCGGGACAGGAACACCGGGGAGCTGTTTTTT.